These T cell receptor beta chains were read from a single sample in a study of tumor and adjacent non-tumor tissue in lung cancer. TCRdb re-derived calls from the multiplex PCR reads in MiXCR, one entry per CDR3 protein. The table has 75,000 to 100,000 distinct CDR3 sequences, roughly 70% seen once. Sequences were obtained from lung tumor tissue. All receptors derive from a man aged 55 to 69 with non-small cell lung cancer. Both conserved end residues are part of each CDR3. The order of the fields is V gene, D gene, CDR3 protein. A D gene is named only where the DNA matches it firmly.

TRBV7-2 - CASSLASVWGSGANVLTF
TRBV6-5 - CASSFSRTVTWNEQFF
TRBV28 TRBD2 CASSFSRSTSASSYNEQFF
TRBV20-1 - CSAREWRDYNEQFF
TRBV24-1 TRBD1 CATSDPNRGRYGYTF
TRBV11-3 - CASTSGGWGYNEQFF
TRBV6-1 - CTSSEYWGETQYF
TRBV4-2 TRBD2 CARSQEGREAIYNEQFF
TRBV6-6 TRBD1 CASRDYGQGMNGYTF
TRBV5-5 - CANSPIGSGNTIYF
TRBV6-6 - CASSYLEMLHFGTGELFF
TRBV11-3 - CASSLEEDQPQHF
TRBV28 - CASSSGLGGNTIYF
TRBV14 - CASSDLAQETQYF
TRBV10-3 - CAISEMVGTSGANILIF
TRBV12-3/TRBV12-4 TRBD1 CASMTGLGRTQYF
TRBV6-5 - CVSKKIAGRLDNEQFF
TRBV11-2 TRBD1 CASSSRTGGSYEQYF
TRBV6-5 - CASWGGANIGELFF
TRBV5-5 TRBD2 CASSPLAGVSPNEQFF
TRBV29-1 TRBD1 CSIEGRGLSGYTF
TRBV6-6 TRBD2 CASSSSLVATSADTQYF
TRBV7-9 - CASSLGAAGGETQYF
TRBV5-5 - CASSLVTTSPYNEQFF
TRBV7-9 TRBD1 CTIQGAGDYGYTF
TRBV29-1 TRBD1 CSVRPGDRGQTGELFF
TRBV6-5 TRBD1 CACRSGTGNSNQPQHF
TRBV6-2/TRBV6-3 - CASNSILPSGYGYTF
TRBV11-2 - CASSLGLHGQYF
TRBV6-5 - CVSSYSGGTDNSLLHF
TRBV12-3/TRBV12-4 TRBD1 CASSFRGTVENNEQFF
TRBV20-1 - CSARDVRGVATGELFF
TRBV20-1 - CSAVPTGNTIYF
TRBV11-2 - CASSQWTEREQYF
TRBV29-1 TRBD1 CSVGTGGGYGYTF
TRBV11-2 - CTSSPHRGMSDEQFF
TRBV28 - CASSTAGREQYF